This T cell receptor (beta chain) was identified during a study of T cells in Graves' hyperthyroidism and ophthalmopathy. TCR beta CDR3 sequences were amplified from RNA transcripts. A first-round RT-PCR of the TCR CDR3 used the HTBI primer set. TCRdb recomputed calls from the multiplex PCR reads with MiXCR, one row per CDR3 protein. Of hundreds of thousands of distinct CDR3 sequences listed, 45% were seen once; the top ten hold about 7.2%. This clonotype appeared many times. The V end lost 1 base, the J end lost 8 bases, and 8 bases lay between the germline ends. Germline CDR1 SGHNT, CDR2 YENEEA. The CDR3 extends over 13 amino acids.

This receptor was taken from an adult man with Graves' disease, either hyperthyroidism or ophthalmopathy (not recorded which). The rearrangement links TRBV11-3 to TRBJ1-4; no clear D. The sequenced sample consisted of peripheral blood or thyroid tissue (not recorded which). In nucleotides, the CDR3 is TGTGCCAGCAGCTTAGGGTACCGAGAAAAACTGTTTTTT. The encoded protein is CASSLGYREKLFF.